The T cell receptor beta chain described here comes from a study of molecular identifiers for immune sequencing clone quantification. Study summary: In the replicates, RNA derived from about 20,000 or 100,000 naive CD8 cells was divided into five parts, and four were sequenced. Study-level findings and limits: Clones that had above 20 RNA copies took up over 97% of effector molecules but under 1% in naive cells.

Germline V CDR1 and CDR2: SEHNR, FQNEAQ (reference sequence). Germline trimming cut 5 bases from V and 4 bases from J; bases unmatched to any gene: 9. The CDR3 covers 15 residues. A single record per CDR3 protein comes from TCRdb applying MiXCR to the PCR reads. The sample carries 550,000 to 750,000 distinct CDR3 sequences, about 20% recorded once. This clonotype occurred many times. The antigen is unknown. J is TRBJ1-1 and V is TRBV7-9, with 8 bases fitting TRBD1. Sample: naive CD8+ T cells from blood, with Jurkat cell RNA spiked in. Subset defined: FACS-sorted CD8+CD4-CCR7+CD45RA+ naive T cells. The TCR originated in a human donor in good health. Some libraries in this study had Jurkat cell RNA spiked in. This CDR3 is CASSTRTGSSTEAFF. CDR3 DNA sequence: TGTGCCAGCAGCACACGGACAGGGAGTTCCACTGAAGCTTTCTTT.